This T cell receptor beta chain came from a study of cytomegalovirus exposure and HLA in healthy donors. The PCR had 60 Vbeta and 13 Jbeta primers. TCRdb's copy holds only in-frame clones and misses some; the assay was immunoSEQ multiplex PCR. The sample carries nearly 200,000 clones, 65% to 85% recorded once. The ends were cut back, 4 bases at V and 1 base at J, with 7 bases in the middle. Germline CDR1 reads SGHVS; CDR2 reads FNYEAQ. This CDR3 is 13 amino acids long. This TCR was sampled from a boy aged 2 to 10 in good health and CMV-seronegative. The rearrangement links TRBV7-6 to TRBJ1-1; D unresolved. Sequenced material: PBMCs. CDR3 bases: TGTGCCAGCAGCTACCGACAGAACACTGAAGCTTTCTTT. Protein: CASSYRQNTEAFF. Complete variable domain (other parts from reference TRBV7-6 and TRBJ1-1): GAGVSQSPRYKVTKRGQDVALRCDPISGHVSLYWYRQALGQGPEFLTYFNYEAQQDKSGLPNDRFSAERPEGSISTLTIQRTEQRDSAMYRCASSYRQNTEAFFGQGTRLTVV.